One sample yielded the 25 T cell receptor beta chains listed below, sequenced in a study of blood T cell repertoires in COVID-19. Sequenced by immunoSEQ multiplex PCR; TCRdb stores in-frame clones only, minus some. The repertoire consists of approximately 250,000 clones, with roughly 85% occurring once and the leading ten covering approximately 9.6%. Input material: PBMCs or T cells enriched from blood (not recorded which). These receptors were collected from a woman aged 45-60 years with acute COVID-19.

Written as DNA, the CDR3 is TGTGCCAGCAGCCAAGATGGCAGGGGGCGACGACGGGGTAGCACAGATACGCAGTATTTT. This sequence encodes CASSQDGRGRRRGSTDTQYF. The V gene is TRBV3-1 (or the pseudogene TRBV3-2), the J gene TRBJ2-3; 8 bases fit TRBD1. The CDR3 has 20 residues. Germline CDR1 is LGHDT and CDR2 is YNNKEL (reference sequence). Trimming took 0 bases from V and 0 from J; bases not matched to a gene: 14.

J is TRBJ1-1 and V is TRBV11-1; TRBD1 matches 8 bases. The germline V gene encodes CDR1 SGHAT and CDR2 FQDESV (reference sequence). Trimming removed 3 bases from V and 3 bases from J; junction bases left unmatched: 3. The CDR3 is 14 residues long. This CDR3 is CASSFHRGDTEAFF. CDR3 bases: TGTGCCAGCAGCTTTCACAGGGGGGACACTGAAGCTTTCTTT.

The gene calls are TRBV7-8 and TRBJ2-2; D might be TRBD2 (6 bases). V lost 3 bases and J 2 bases, leaving 16 bases between the germline ends. CDR1 is SGHVS and CDR2 is FQNEAQ in the germline V gene. The CDR3 extends over 17 amino acids. The CDR3: CASSFTSTMLNTGELFF. CDR3 sequence (DNA): TGTGCCAGCAGCTTCACTAGCACTATGTTAAACACCGGGGAGCTGTTTTTT.

The V call is TRBV9, the J call TRBJ1-1; 10 nucleotides agree with TRBD1. Germline lookup yields CDR1 SGDLS and CDR2 YYNGEE. This CDR3 comprises 13 residues. With V trimmed by 7 bases and J by 5 bases, 5 bases remained unmatched. As DNA, the CDR3 is TGTGCCAGCCAGAGGACAGGGGGGACTGAAGCTTTCTTT. Residues: CASQRTGGTEAFF.

The V and J genes are TRBV4-1 and TRBJ1-5; D ambiguous. The CDR3 totals 15 residues. V lost 0 bases, J lost 0 bases, and 6 bases lay in between. The germline V gene has CDR1 MGHRA and CDR2 YSYEKL. The CDR3 DNA follows: TGCGCCAGCAGCCAAGAGGAGAATAGCAATCAGCCCCAGCATTTT. Protein sequence: CASSQEENSNQPQHF.

The rearrangement joins TRBV3-1 (or the pseudogene TRBV3-2) to TRBJ1-1, with 8 bases that match TRBD1. Trimming took 3 bases from V and 2 from J; bases not matched to a gene: 5. This CDR3 is built from 15 residues. CDR1 LGHDT and CDR2 YNNKEL come from the germline V gene (reference sequence). The CDR3 here is CASSHSDRGNTEAFF. DNA of the CDR3: TGTGCCAGCAGCCATTCAGACAGGGGAAACACTGAAGCTTTCTTT.

This clone was found a few times. The genes are TRBV7-8 and TRBJ1-1, with a possible D match to TRBD1 (6 bases). This CDR3 has 14 residues. V was cut by 5 bases and J by 1 base, with 11 bases left in between. The germline CDR1 and CDR2 sequences are SGHVS and FQNEAQ. CDR3 nucleotide sequence: TGTGCCAGCAGCGTCAAACAGGGGAACACTGAAGCTTTCTTT. Amino acids: CASSVKQGNTEAFF.

V usage is TRBV19 and J usage is TRBJ2-1; 8 bases fit TRBD2. CDR1 LNHDA and CDR2 SQIVND come from the germline V gene (reference sequence). The CDR3 runs 16 residues. V was pared by 5 bases and J by 3 bases, with 9 bases of the junction left unmatched. The CDR3 protein is CASSRTAGALYNEQFF. The CDR3 coding sequence is TGTGCCAGTAGTCGGACAGCGGGGGCACTCTACAATGAGCAGTTCTTC. The whole variable domain, remainder taken from reference TRBV19 and TRBJ2-1, is DGGITQSPKYLFRKEGQNVTLSCEQNLNHDAMYWYRQDPGQGLRLIYYSQIVNDFQKGDIAEGYSVSREKKESFPLTVTSAQKNPTAFYLCASSRTAGALYNEQFFGPGTRLTVL.

The V and J genes are TRBV10-3 and TRBJ2-2; 12 bases map to TRBD1. Losses at the gene ends were 6 bases for V and 1 base for J; bases not matched to a gene: 9. CDR3 length: 18 residues. In germline, CDR1 is ENHRY, CDR2 SYGVKD. CDR3 protein: CAIRPGQGARGNTGELFF. The CDR3 nucleotides are TGTGCCATCAGGCCGGGACAGGGGGCTCGAGGGAACACCGGGGAGCTGTTTTTT.

CDR3 sequence (DNA): TGTGCCAGTACCCCTGGAGGTCCCCGGGGCTATGGCTACACCTTC. This translates into CASTPGGPRGYGYTF. The V call is TRBV19, the J call TRBJ1-2; D is uncertain. Trimming removed 7 bases at V and 4 bases at J, with 19 bases between. Germline assignment: CDR1 LNHDA and CDR2 SQIVND (reference sequence). The CDR3 covers 15 residues.

The rearrangement uses TRBV27 and TRBJ2-7; perhaps TRBD1 as D (5 bases). There are 16 residues in the CDR3. Looked up from germline, CDR1 is MNHEY and CDR2 is SMNVEV (reference sequence). V shed 2 bases and J shed 3 bases, with 17 bases lying between them. In DNA, the CDR3 is TGTGCCAGCAGTTTAGTCGGCGGCAGGGCCTTCTACGAGCAGTACTTC. Translation: CASSLVGGRAFYEQYF.

The chain carries TRBV5-1 and TRBJ2-1; D is uncertain. The germline gives CDR1 SGHRS, CDR2 YFSETQ. Trimming cost V 2 bases and J 7 bases, with 4 bases left between them. The CDR3 contains 11 residues. The CDR3 nucleotides read TGCGCCAGCAGCTTCTATAATGAGCAGTTCTTC. Translating it yields CASSFYNEQFF.

The V gene is TRBV5-6, the J gene TRBJ1-6, with 7 positions matching TRBD1. CDR1 SGHDT and CDR2 YYEEEE come from the germline V gene. The length of the CDR3 is 14 residues. Losses at the gene ends were 6 bases for V and 10 bases for J; bases not matched to a gene: 10. This chain's CDR3 is CASTLTGPGSPLHF. The CDR3 bases are TGTGCCAGCACCCTGACAGGGCCCGGGTCACCCCTCCACTTT. The full variable domain, in which reference TRBV5-6 and TRBJ1-6 provide the parts outside the CDR3, is DAGVTQSPTHLIKTRGQQVTLRCSPKSGHDTVSWYQQALGQGPQFIFQYYEEEERQRGNFPDRFSGHQFPNYSSELNVNALLLGDSALYLCASTLTGPGSPLHFGNGTRLTVT.

CDR3: CASSLYPLTASGAEAFF. The CDR3 DNA is TGTGCCAGCAGCTTATACCCCTTGACAGCTAGTGGAGCTGAAGCTTTCTTT. V is TRBV7-9 and J is TRBJ1-1; D might be TRBD1 (5 bases). Per germline, CDR1 SEHNR and CDR2 FQNEAQ (reference sequence). CDR3 length: 17 amino acids. The germline V and J ends were trimmed by 2 bases and 6 bases, with 22 bases remaining between them.

This clone was observed once. This rearrangement joins TRBV7-9 to TRBJ1-2; 8 bases agree with TRBD1. After removal of 5 bases from V and 4 bases from J, the junction contained 6 bases not matched to a gene. The germline V gene has CDR1 SEHNR and CDR2 FQNEAQ (reference sequence). The length of the CDR3 is 14 residues. DNA of the CDR3: TGTGCCAGCAGCCTGGGACAGGTCAGCTATGGCTACACCTTC. As protein: CASSLGQVSYGYTF.

The chain has TRBV4-1 and TRBJ2-1, with TRBD1 identical over 9 bases. CDR3 length: 17 residues. V was clipped by 0 bases and J by 7 bases; unmatched bases: 10. The germline V gene encodes CDR1 MGHRA and CDR2 YSYEKL. Here the CDR3 reads CASSQEGGTGRWNEQFF. The CDR3 DNA reads as TGCGCCAGCAGCCAAGAAGGGGGGACAGGGAGATGGAATGAGCAGTTCTTC.

This sequence joins TRBV23-1 and TRBJ1-5; D is possibly TRBD1 (5 bases). TRBV23-1 carries the ORF label, with uncertain function. CDR3 size: 16 residues. V lost 7 bases and J lost 4, with 20 bases in between. The CDR3 DNA is TGCGCCAGCACCTCAATCGAGGCAAGGGGTAATCAGCCCCAGCATTTT. Its translation is CASTSIEARGNQPQHF.

This rearrangement joins TRBV5-1 to TRBJ2-1; 9 nucleotides agree with TRBD2. CDR1 is SGHRS and CDR2 is YFSETQ in the germline V gene. J was trimmed by 3 bases and V by 0 bases; bases with no gene match: 7. This CDR3 has 17 residues. The CDR3 nucleotides read TGCGCCAGCAGCTTGGGTCCCGAGCGGGGGGACTACAATGAGCAGTTCTTC. This translates into CASSLGPERGDYNEQFF.

The V call is TRBV18, the J call TRBJ2-5; a weak D match, TRBD2 (5 bases). Trimming left V 3 bases short and J 5 bases short, with 10 bases between. Germline loops: CDR1 KGHSH, CDR2 LQKENI. The CDR3 totals 13 residues. For the CDR3, the DNA is TGTGCCAGCTCACCTAGGTCGGGGGAGACCCAGTACTTC. Its translation: CASSPRSGETQYF.

The rearrangement joins TRBV27 to TRBJ2-7; 9 nucleotides line up with TRBD1. V lost 3 bases, J lost 4 bases, and 1 base stayed unmatched. Germline CDR1 MNHEY, CDR2 SMNVEV (reference sequence). This CDR3 is 13 amino acids long. CDR3 coding DNA: TGTGCCAGCAGTTTGACAGGGGGATACGAGCAGTACTTC. Protein: CASSLTGGYEQYF.

This chain connects TRBV9 to TRBJ1-1; TRBD1 matches at 10 bases. CDR3 length: 15 residues. CDR1 and CDR2 (germline): SGDLS, YYNGEE. V lost 3 bases and J lost 4; bases outside the gene matches: 6. In nucleotides, the CDR3 is TGTGCCAGCAGCGAATCCGGGACAGGGGTCACTGAAGCTTTCTTT. Protein sequence: CASSESGTGVTEAFF. Full variable domain (rest looked up from reference TRBV9 and TRBJ1-1): DSGVTQTPKHLITATGQRVTLRCSPRSGDLSVYWYQQSLDQGLQFLIQYYNGEERAKGNILERFSAQQFPDLHSELNLSSLELGDSALYFCASSESGTGVTEAFFGQGTRLTVV.

This chain connects TRBV19 to TRBJ1-4, with TRBD1 matching 7 bases. The V and J ends lost 4 bases and 0 bases, in that order; junction bases with no gene match: 8. There are 17 residues in the CDR3. Germline CDR1 and CDR2: LNHDA and SQIVND (reference sequence). The CDR3 DNA reads TGTGCCAGTAGTACCCGCCAGGGGGTAGCAACTAATGAAAAACTGTTTTTT. Its protein is CASSTRQGVATNEKLFF. The variable domain in full, completed from reference TRBV19 and TRBJ1-4, reads DGGITQSPKYLFRKEGQNVTLSCEQNLNHDAMYWYRQDPGQGLRLIYYSQIVNDFQKGDIAEGYSVSREKKESFPLTVTSAQKNPTAFYLCASSTRQGVATNEKLFFGSGTQLSVL.

The rearrangement joins TRBV25-1 to TRBJ2-1; TRBD2 matches 11 bases. This CDR3 contains 13 residues. J gave up 9 bases and V 3 bases, and 1 base lay outside the gene matches. The V gene's germline CDR1 is MGHDK and CDR2 SYGVNS. CDR3 bases: TGTGCCAGCAGTGAGCTAGCGGGGGGTGAGCAGTTCTTC. Its translation: CASSELAGGEQFF.

This chain connects TRBV30 to TRBJ1-6; 7 bases are a match to TRBD1. Germline V CDR1 and CDR2: GTSNPN, SVGIG (reference sequence). This CDR3 has 13 amino acids. J was trimmed by 13 bases and V by 2 bases; bases with no gene match: 8. CDR3 bases: TGTGCCTGGAGTCGGCAGGGGGATTGGCCCCTCCACTTT. It yields the protein CAWSRQGDWPLHF.

This sequence joins TRBV2 and TRBJ2-2, with D perhaps TRBD1 (7 bases). This CDR3 region has 15 residues. The V end was cut by 6 bases, the J end by 3 bases, with 14 bases between. Germline loops: CDR1 SNHLY, CDR2 FYNNEI. In DNA form, the CDR3 reads TGTGCCAGCAGCCCAGGGGGGATAGACACCGGGGAGCTGTTTTTT. Protein product: CASSPGGIDTGELFF.